The rows below give T cell receptor beta chains drawn from one sample of a study of blood T cells in healthy people across ages. TCRdb processed the 5' RACE reads anew with MiXCR; each CDR3 protein has one entry. Altogether 730,000 or so distinct CDR3 sequences are present, about 43% being singletons, with the ten largest covering about 32%. Sequencing was done on a sample of blood. The receptors were gathered from a man at least 80 years old in good health. Both conserved end residues are part of each CDR3. Fields, in order: V gene, D gene, clone size, J gene, CDR3 DNA, CDR3 protein. D genes are given only for firm matches. Clone size is stated in some rows and not others, as once, few, many or a class when expanded.

v_gene: TRBV9; d_gene: TRBD2; abundance: few; j_gene: TRBJ2-6; CDR3nt: TGTGCCAGCAGCGTATCCATCGGGGGGGTCTCTGGGGCCAACGTCCTGACTTTC; CDR3aa: CASSVSIGGVSGANVLTF
v_gene: TRBV7-2; d_gene: -; abundance: -; j_gene: TRBJ2-3; CDR3nt: TGTGCCAGCAGCTTAGTCAATCGGATCGCCAGCACAGGTACGCAGTATTTT; CDR3aa: CASSLVNRIASTGTQYF
v_gene: TRBV25-1; d_gene: -; abundance: -; j_gene: TRBJ2-7; CDR3nt: TGTGCCAGCAGTGAAGACGGGGGCAAAGATTACGAGCAGTACTTC; CDR3aa: CASSEDGGKDYEQYF
v_gene: TRBV6-2/TRBV6-3; d_gene: -; abundance: -; j_gene: TRBJ2-7; CDR3nt: TGTGCCACCGGCTGGGCCGAGCAGTACTTC; CDR3aa: CATGWAEQYF
v_gene: TRBV10-2; d_gene: -; abundance: many; j_gene: TRBJ1-5; CDR3nt: TGCGCCAGCAGTGAGTCGGGGAGCAATCAGCCCCAGCATTTT; CDR3aa: CASSESGSNQPQHF
v_gene: TRBV10-3; d_gene: -; abundance: -; j_gene: TRBJ1-2; CDR3nt: TGTGCCATCAGTGAGTCTCGGGGGTCGGGCTACACCTTC; CDR3aa: CAISESRGSGYTF
v_gene: TRBV12-3/TRBV12-4; d_gene: TRBD2; abundance: few; j_gene: TRBJ2-7; CDR3nt: TGTGCCAGCAGTCCTAGCGGGTCTTCTCCCTACGAGCAGTACTTC; CDR3aa: CASSPSGSSPYEQYF
v_gene: TRBV14; d_gene: -; abundance: -; j_gene: TRBJ2-5; CDR3nt: TGTGCCAGCAGCCAAAATTCGGCGGTGGAGCAGTACTTC; CDR3aa: CASSQNSAVEQYF
v_gene: TRBV11-2; d_gene: TRBD2; abundance: few; j_gene: TRBJ2-1; CDR3nt: TGTGCCAGCAGCTCAACCCTTAGCGGGAGAGGGGGAAATGAGCAGTTCTTC; CDR3aa: CASSSTLSGRGGNEQFF
v_gene: TRBV7-2; d_gene: -; abundance: once; j_gene: TRBJ2-7; CDR3nt: TGTGCCAGCAGCTTACGGGGAATTTACAATGAGCAGTACTTC; CDR3aa: CASSLRGIYNEQYF
v_gene: TRBV28; d_gene: -; abundance: -; j_gene: TRBJ1-5; CDR3nt: TGTGCCAGCACCAGAAACGGGGTTAGCAATCAGCCCCAGCATTTT; CDR3aa: CASTRNGVSNQPQHF
v_gene: TRBV27; d_gene: -; abundance: -; j_gene: TRBJ2-7; CDR3nt: TGTGCCAGCAGTTTTTCTCCTGCTCTTAGCGAGCAGTACTTC; CDR3aa: CASSFSPALSEQYF
v_gene: TRBV10-3; d_gene: TRBD1; abundance: -; j_gene: TRBJ1-5; CDR3nt: TGTGCCATCAGGTCCCAGGGGGCTCAGCCCCAGCATTTT; CDR3aa: CAIRSQGAQPQHF
v_gene: TRBV29-1; d_gene: -; abundance: few; j_gene: TRBJ2-5; CDR3nt: TGCAGCGTTGAAGACCGAAATTGGGGCGAAGAGACCCAGTACTTC; CDR3aa: CSVEDRNWGEETQYF
v_gene: TRBV27; d_gene: -; abundance: few; j_gene: TRBJ2-5; CDR3nt: TGTGCCAGCAGTTTTTCAGGGACGCGGACCCAGTACTTC; CDR3aa: CASSFSGTRTQYF
v_gene: TRBV6-2/TRBV6-3; d_gene: TRBD2; abundance: -; j_gene: TRBJ2-5; CDR3nt: TGTGCCAGCAGCTCGACCGGGGGGATCCGGGAGACCCAGTACTTC; CDR3aa: CASSSTGGIRETQYF
v_gene: TRBV29-1; d_gene: -; abundance: -; j_gene: TRBJ1-3; CDR3nt: TGCAGCGCGGAGCTTGGGTCTGGAAACACCATATATTTT; CDR3aa: CSAELGSGNTIYF
v_gene: TRBV4-2; d_gene: -; abundance: few; j_gene: TRBJ1-6; CDR3nt: TGTGCCAGCAGCCAGGCCCTGTTCGATGCCAATAATTCACCCCTCCACTTT; CDR3aa: CASSQALFDANNSPLHF
v_gene: TRBV20-1; d_gene: TRBD2; abundance: -; j_gene: TRBJ2-5; CDR3nt: TGCAGTGCTATGGGACTAGCGGACCAAGAGACCCAGTACTTC; CDR3aa: CSAMGLADQETQYF
v_gene: TRBV7-2; d_gene: TRBD1; abundance: -; j_gene: TRBJ1-2; CDR3nt: TGTGCCAGCAGCCCAACAGGGGTCCCGGCTCTGGATGGCTACACCTTC; CDR3aa: CASSPTGVPALDGYTF
v_gene: TRBV7-6; d_gene: -; abundance: many; j_gene: TRBJ2-7; CDR3nt: TGTGCCAGCAGCCCCCGTCAGGGCGAGCAGTACTTC; CDR3aa: CASSPRQGEQYF
v_gene: TRBV6-2/TRBV6-3; d_gene: -; abundance: -; j_gene: TRBJ1-2; CDR3nt: TGTGCCAGCAGGGACACAGACTATGGCTACACCTTC; CDR3aa: CASRDTDYGYTF
v_gene: TRBV20-1; d_gene: -; abundance: few; j_gene: TRBJ2-1; CDR3nt: TGCAGTGCTAGAGGCACCGTTAGCGGAACCTACAATGAGCAGTTCTTC; CDR3aa: CSARGTVSGTYNEQFF
v_gene: TRBV2; d_gene: -; abundance: few; j_gene: TRBJ2-1; CDR3nt: TGTGCCAGCAGTGAGTCGCCCTCAAAGCAGTTCTTC; CDR3aa: CASSESPSKQFF
v_gene: TRBV7-9; d_gene: TRBD1; abundance: -; j_gene: TRBJ2-7; CDR3nt: TGTGCCAGCAGCTGGGACAGCTCCTCGGGCGAGCAGTACTTC; CDR3aa: CASSWDSSSGEQYF
v_gene: TRBV7-2; d_gene: TRBD1; abundance: -; j_gene: TRBJ1-3; CDR3nt: TGTGCCAGCAGCTCGGGACAGAGAAGCTCTGGAAACACCATATATTTT; CDR3aa: CASSSGQRSSGNTIYF
v_gene: TRBV5-1; d_gene: -; abundance: -; j_gene: TRBJ2-7; CDR3nt: TGCGCCAGCACCGCCGGATTTGGCGAGCAGTACTTC; CDR3aa: CASTAGFGEQYF
v_gene: TRBV7-8; d_gene: -; abundance: -; j_gene: TRBJ2-3; CDR3nt: TGTGCCAGCAGCTTCGGGAAAAGCACAGATACACAGTATTTT; CDR3aa: CASSFGKSTDTQYF
v_gene: TRBV29-1; d_gene: -; abundance: -; j_gene: TRBJ1-1; CDR3nt: TGCAGCGTTATACTGGACGGGAACACTGAAGCTTTCTTT; CDR3aa: CSVILDGNTEAFF
v_gene: TRBV5-4; d_gene: TRBD1; abundance: -; j_gene: TRBJ2-1; CDR3nt: TGTGCCAGCAGGACGAGGGGACAGGGGGATAATGAGCAGTTCTTC; CDR3aa: CASRTRGQGDNEQFF
v_gene: TRBV7-2; d_gene: -; abundance: -; j_gene: TRBJ2-3; CDR3nt: TGTGCCAGCAGCATGTACGGTGATACGCAGTATTTT; CDR3aa: CASSMYGDTQYF
v_gene: TRBV12-3/TRBV12-4; d_gene: -; abundance: -; j_gene: TRBJ2-7; CDR3nt: TGTGCCACCTCGGGGGAGACAATAAACAATGAGCAGTACTTC; CDR3aa: CATSGETINNEQYF
v_gene: TRBV12-3/TRBV12-4; d_gene: TRBD2; abundance: -; j_gene: TRBJ2-3; CDR3nt: TGTGCCAGCGGAAAGACGGGGGGGGACGCCACAGATGCGCAGTATTTT; CDR3aa: CASGKTGGDATDAQYF
v_gene: TRBV5-1; d_gene: -; abundance: many; j_gene: TRBJ2-5; CDR3nt: TGCGCCAGCAGCTTGGGGCGGTTCCAAGAGACCCAGTACTTC; CDR3aa: CASSLGRFQETQYF
v_gene: TRBV28; d_gene: TRBD2; abundance: few; j_gene: TRBJ2-1; CDR3nt: TGTGCCAGCAAGGTGGGGTCGGGAGGGTACAATGAGCAGTTCTTC; CDR3aa: CASKVGSGGYNEQFF
v_gene: TRBV20-1; d_gene: -; abundance: -; j_gene: TRBJ1-2; CDR3nt: TGCAGTGCTCCCCTAGACAGTAACTATGGCTACACCTTC; CDR3aa: CSAPLDSNYGYTF
v_gene: TRBV15; d_gene: -; abundance: -; j_gene: TRBJ2-3; CDR3nt: TGTGCCACCAGCAGAGATCCTAAAGATACGCAGTATTTT; CDR3aa: CATSRDPKDTQYF
v_gene: TRBV6-5; d_gene: -; abundance: few; j_gene: TRBJ2-5; CDR3nt: TGTGCCAGCAGGACGACGGTTCAACAAGAGACCCAGTACTTC; CDR3aa: CASRTTVQQETQYF
v_gene: TRBV24-1; d_gene: TRBD2; abundance: -; j_gene: TRBJ2-7; CDR3nt: TGTGCCACTCGTAGCGGGATTAGCTGCGAGCAGTACTTC; CDR3aa: CATRSGISCEQYF
v_gene: TRBV28; d_gene: TRBD2; abundance: -; j_gene: TRBJ2-7; CDR3nt: TGTGCCATCCTAGCGGACACCTCCTACGAGCAGTACTTC; CDR3aa: CAILADTSYEQYF
v_gene: TRBV20-1; d_gene: -; abundance: -; j_gene: TRBJ2-1; CDR3nt: TGCAGTGGCACAGCGGGTTTCTACAATGAGCAGTTCTTC; CDR3aa: CSGTAGFYNEQFF
v_gene: TRBV6-5; d_gene: TRBD2; abundance: few; j_gene: TRBJ2-5; CDR3nt: TGTGCCAGCAGATCTACCTCAGCGGGAGGAGGTGAGACCCAGTACTTC; CDR3aa: CASRSTSAGGGETQYF
v_gene: TRBV5-6; d_gene: -; abundance: few; j_gene: TRBJ2-3; CDR3nt: TGTGCCAGCAGCTTGTTCTCCTCCACTAGCACAGATACGCAGTATTTT; CDR3aa: CASSLFSSTSTDTQYF
v_gene: TRBV11-2; d_gene: TRBD1; abundance: -; j_gene: TRBJ2-5; CDR3nt: TGTGCCAGCAGCTCAATGACCGGGACAGCCTGGGGGACCCAGTACTTC; CDR3aa: CASSSMTGTAWGTQYF
v_gene: TRBV6-2/TRBV6-3; d_gene: TRBD1; abundance: few; j_gene: TRBJ2-5; CDR3nt: TGTGCCAGCAGTTACTCACCGGGACAGGGAGAGACCCAGTACTTC; CDR3aa: CASSYSPGQGETQYF
v_gene: TRBV4-2; d_gene: TRBD2; abundance: -; j_gene: TRBJ2-3; CDR3nt: TGTGCCAACAGCCAAGAGACTAGCGGGGGAACAGATACGCAGTATTTT; CDR3aa: CANSQETSGGTDTQYF
v_gene: TRBV30; d_gene: TRBD2; abundance: -; j_gene: TRBJ2-4; CDR3nt: TGTGCCTGGAGTGTATCCCCTCCTGGGAGGGGTCGGTTGGCCATTCAGTACTTC; CDR3aa: CAWSVSPPGRGRLAIQYF